These 24 T cell receptor beta chains share one sample of origin, sequenced in a study of shared clonotypes between healthy human individuals. This table comes from immunoSEQ multiplex PCR, and its TCRdb copy is limited to in-frame clones, with some not included. This sample has roughly 500,000 clones, with approximately 79% found just once. Sequences were obtained from PBMCs. Receptor source: a middle-aged woman in good health. Some clones in this sample may be carry-over from other donors' samples.

This chain uses TRBV7-3 with TRBJ2-2, with D perhaps given as TRBD1 or TRBD2 (5 bases each). The CDR3 covers 14 residues. Germline V gives CDR1 SGHTA, CDR2 FQGTGA. V lost 5 bases, J lost 5 bases, and 12 bases lay in between. In DNA form, the CDR3 reads TGTGCCAGCAGCGGGGGACCGGCAACCGGGGAGCTGTTTTTT. It yields the protein CASSGGPATGELFF.

Worth noting for this clone: This specimen includes other DNA sequences encoding the same CDR3. The CDR3 sequence is CASSLDDYGYTF. In nucleotides, the CDR3 is TGTGCCAGCAGCTTGGATGACTATGGCTACACCTTC. The chain uses TRBV5-4 and TRBJ1-2; no clear D. V was cut by 0 bases and J by 3 bases, with 3 bases left in between. The CDR3 length is 12 residues. Germline lookup yields CDR1 SGHNT and CDR2 YYREEE (reference sequence).

This clone has only a few counts. The same CDR3 arises from other DNA sequences in this sample as well. This rearrangement joins TRBV7-2 to TRBJ2-7, with 11 bases fitting TRBD2. Germline values: CDR1 SGHTA, CDR2 FQGNSA. The junction had 4 bases not matched to a gene; V was cut back by 5 bases and J by 4 bases. CDR3 length: 14 amino acids. The chain's CDR3 is CASSLTSGRYEQYF. DNA for the CDR3: TGTGCCAGCAGCCTAACTAGCGGGAGATACGAGCAGTACTTC.

The chain is built from TRBV19 and TRBJ1-2; TRBD1 agrees at 11 bases. CDR3 length: 16 residues. Germline assignment: CDR1 LNHDA and CDR2 SQIVND (reference sequence). The V segment lost 10 bases and the J segment 0 bases; nucleotides outside the gene matches: 10. CDR3 in amino acids: CATGQGAPPANYGYTF. CDR3 sequence (DNA): TGTGCCACCGGACAGGGGGCCCCCCCAGCTAACTATGGCTACACCTTC.

J is TRBJ2-1 and V is TRBV27, with TRBD1 matching 7 bases. The length of the CDR3 is 15 residues. Trimming took 5 bases from V and 2 from J; bases not matched to a gene: 6. Germline assignment: CDR1 MNHEY and CDR2 SMNVEV (reference sequence). DNA for the CDR3: TGTGCCAGCAGTCCGGACAGGTCAACCTACAATGAGCAGTTCTTC. It encodes CASSPDRSTYNEQFF.

This sequence joins TRBV7-2 and TRBJ1-1; 7 bases agree with TRBD1. CDR3 length: 17 residues. The V and J ends lost 1 base and 2 bases, in that order; junction bases with no gene match: 10. CDR1 is SGHTA and CDR2 is FQGNSA in the germline V gene. CDR3 sequence: CASSLGRGDRINTEAFF. CDR3 DNA sequence: TGTGCCAGCAGCTTAGGCAGGGGGGATAGGATCAACACTGAAGCTTTCTTT.

The chain links TRBV7-2 to TRBJ2-7; 13 bases are shared with TRBD2. Germline trimming cut 4 bases from V and 5 bases from J; bases unmatched to any gene: 8. CDR1 SGHTA and CDR2 FQGNSA come from the germline V gene. CDR3 size: 16 residues. CDR3 sequence reads: CASSSRLAGGPHEQYF. The CDR3 bases are TGTGCCAGCAGCTCTAGACTAGCGGGAGGCCCTCACGAGCAGTACTTC.

J is TRBJ1-1 and V is TRBV2; TRBD1 might be the D (6 bases). V gave up 2 bases and J gave up 1 base, with 11 bases separating them. Germline V gene lookup returns CDR1 SNHLY and CDR2 FYNNEI. This CDR3 comprises 15 residues. CDR3 loop: CASSELTGKNTEAFF. In nucleotides, the CDR3 is TGTGCCAGCAGTGAACTCACAGGGAAGAACACTGAAGCTTTCTTT. The full variable domain, in which reference TRBV2 and TRBJ1-1 provide the parts outside the CDR3, is EPEVTQTPSHQVTQMGQEVILRCVPISNHLYFYWYRQILGQKVEFLVSFYNNEISEKSEIFDDQFSVERPDGSNFTLKIRSTKLEDSAMYFCASSELTGKNTEAFFGQGTRLTVV.

This chain links TRBV5-1 with TRBJ2-2, with TRBD2 matching 13 bases. The J segment lost 5 bases and the V segment lost 5 bases, leaving 3 bases of the junction unmatched. The CDR3 is 15 residues long. Germline CDR1 is SGHRS and CDR2 is YFSETQ. For the CDR3, the DNA is TGCGCCAGCAGAACGGGACTAGCGGGAACCGGGGAGCTGTTTTTT. This encodes CASRTGLAGTGELFF. The whole variable domain, filled in from reference TRBV5-1 and TRBJ2-2, reads KAGVTQTPRYLIKTRGQQVTLSCSPISGHRSVSWYQQTPGQGLQFLFEYFSETQRNKGNFPGRFSGRQFSNSRSEMNVSTLELGDSALYLCASRTGLAGTGELFFGEGSRLTVL.

V and J are TRBV5-4 and TRBJ1-1; perhaps TRBD1 as D (5 bases). The CDR3 is made up of 14 amino acids. Trimming took off 9 bases at V and 0 bases at J, with 15 bases between the two ends. The V gene's germline CDR1 is SGHNT and CDR2 YYREEE (reference sequence). CDR3 loop: CATSRGDMNTEAFF. CDR3 nucleotide sequence: TGTGCCACTTCGAGGGGAGACATGAACACTGAAGCTTTCTTT.

This clone was seen a few times. The rearrangement links TRBV2 to TRBJ1-3; D unclear. The CDR3 consists of 15 residues. Per the germline V gene, CDR1 is SNHLY and CDR2 is FYNNEI. Trimming took 7 bases from V and 0 from J, leaving 13 bases between them. CDR3 sequence: CASNTATNSGNTIYF. The CDR3 DNA follows: TGTGCCAGCAATACAGCGACTAACTCTGGAAACACCATATATTTT.

V gene TRBV7-9 combines with J gene TRBJ1-2; D uncertain. The length of the CDR3 is 10 residues. The V gene lost 3 bases and the J gene lost 10 bases, with 6 bases spanning the gap. Germline loops: CDR1 SEHNR, CDR2 FQNEAQ (reference sequence). The CDR3 sequence: CASSFPDYTF. CDR3 coding DNA: TGTGCCAGCAGCTTCCCCGACTACACCTTC.

This rearrangement joins TRBV27 to TRBJ1-2; D gene ambiguous. The CDR3 extends over 19 amino acids. The V and J ends lost 3 bases and 8 bases respectively, with 31 bases between them. The germline gives CDR1 MNHEY, CDR2 SMNVEV (reference sequence). The CDR3 DNA follows: TGTGCCAGCAGTTTGCCCGGCAGGCGGCGTCCGATTTCTATCATCGGCTACACCTTC. This encodes CASSLPGRRRPISIIGYTF.

The chain carries TRBV30 and TRBJ2-3; D not resolved. CDR1 and CDR2 from the germline V gene are GTSNPN and SVGIG (reference sequence). Trimming shortened V by 4 bases and J by 2 bases, and 7 bases separated the two germline ends. The length of the CDR3 is 12 residues. CDR3 sequence reads: CAWKANTDTQYF. The CDR3 DNA reads as TGTGCCTGGAAGGCTAACACAGATACGCAGTATTTT.

This chain connects TRBV6-5 to TRBJ2-5, with TRBD1 matching over 10 bases. V shed 7 bases, J shed 5 bases, and the junction held 10 bases outside the gene matches. The V gene's germline CDR1 is MNHEY and CDR2 SVGAGI. CDR3 size: 15 residues. The CDR3 DNA sequence: TGTGCCAGCATAGGGGGACAGGGGTTTCGGGAGACCCAGTACTTC. This gives the protein CASIGGQGFRETQYF.

The genes are TRBV11-3 and TRBJ2-1; no clear D gene. Germline V lookup: CDR1 SGHNT, CDR2 YENEEA. The CDR3 loop spans 13 amino acids. Deletions cut 4 bases from V and 4 bases from J, with 8 bases between. DNA for the CDR3: TGTGCCAGCAGCTCAACACAATACAATGAGCAGTTCTTC. The encoded protein is CASSSTQYNEQFF.

The chain employs TRBV30 and TRBJ2-7, with 7 bases lining up with TRBD2. In germline, CDR1 is GTSNPN, CDR2 SVGIG (reference sequence). The V and J ends lost 0 bases and 6 bases, in that order; junction bases with no gene match: 5. The CDR3 length is 13 residues. CDR3: CAWSVVLATEQYF. The CDR3 DNA reads as TGTGCCTGGAGTGTAGTACTAGCGACCGAGCAGTACTTC.

Details on this clone: Since a far larger clone is one base different, this is likely a read error. Other nucleotide sequences from this sample produce the same CDR3. This chain connects TRBV18 to TRBJ2-1, with 8 positions matching TRBD2. V dropped 2 bases and J dropped 8; count of bases not matched to a gene: 11. CDR1 is KGHSH and CDR2 is LQKENI in the germline V gene. The CDR3 covers 16 residues. CDR3 protein: CASSPASGRGRDEQFF. CDR3 DNA sequence: TGTGCCAGCTCACCAGCTAGCGGGCGAGGTAGAGATGAGCAGTTCTTC.

DNA of the CDR3: TGTGCCAGCAGCTTTGCCCCCTCCACTAGCGTATACAATGAGCAGTTCTTC. Protein: CASSFAPSTSVYNEQFF. The chain employs TRBV11-2 and TRBJ2-1; 7 bases fit TRBD2. This CDR3 has 17 amino acids. Looked up from germline, CDR1 is SGHAT and CDR2 is FQNNGV. The junction had 12 bases not matched to a gene; V was cut back by 3 bases and J by 4 bases.

This clone showed up just a few times. The chain has TRBV5-5 and TRBJ2-1; 10 bases align to TRBD1. CDR1 and CDR2 (germline): SGHKS, YYEKEE (reference sequence). The J segment lost 5 bases and the V segment lost 4 bases, leaving 6 bases of the junction unmatched. The CDR3 runs to 15 residues. The CDR3 DNA reads as TGTGCCAGCAGCCGTGACGGGACAGGGGACAATGAGCAGTTCTTC. It codes for CASSRDGTGDNEQFF.

The J gene is TRBJ2-1, the V gene TRBV21-1; TRBD1, as called in the table, went unchecked against the DNA. TRBV21-1 is flagged as a pseudogene. This CDR3 spans 13 amino acids. The chain's CDR3 is CASSPTGGHEQFF. The CDR3 bases are TGTGCCAGCAGCCCGACAGGGGGACATGAGCAGTTCTTC.

Points on this clone: It differs at one base from a far larger clone, so likely a read error. V usage is TRBV6-6 and J usage is TRBJ2-6, with unresolved D. CDR1 and CDR2 (germline): MNHNY, SVGAGI (reference sequence). The V gene lost 4 bases and the J gene lost 2 bases, with 6 bases spanning the gap. The CDR3 is 14 amino acids. The CDR3 region is CASSCSTGANVLTF. The CDR3, as DNA: TGTGCCAGCAGTTGCTCGACTGGGGCCAACGTCCTGACTTTC.

This chain uses TRBV7-8 with TRBJ2-7, with TRBD1 matching over 9 bases. The CDR3 totals 14 residues. With V trimmed by 4 bases and J by 4 bases, 5 bases remained unmatched. Germline V gene data show CDR1 as SGHVS and CDR2 as FQNEAQ. The CDR3 coding sequence is TGTGCCAGCAGCTACGGGACAGGGTTATACGAGCAGTACTTC. The encoded protein is CASSYGTGLYEQYF.

The gene calls are TRBV5-1 and TRBJ2-1, with 11 bases aligning to TRBD2. CDR3 length: 15 residues. Germline CDR1 is SGHRS and CDR2 is YFSETQ. V was clipped by 0 bases and J by 7 bases; unmatched bases: 3. CDR3 protein: CASSLGGLAGNEQFF. As DNA, the CDR3 is TGCGCCAGCAGCTTGGGCGGACTAGCGGGTAATGAGCAGTTCTTC. Together with reference TRBV5-1 and TRBJ2-1, the CDR3 gives the full variable domain: KAGVTQTPRYLIKTRGQQVTLSCSPISGHRSVSWYQQTPGQGLQFLFEYFSETQRNKGNFPGRFSGRQFSNSRSEMNVSTLELGDSALYLCASSLGGLAGNEQFFGPGTRLTVL.